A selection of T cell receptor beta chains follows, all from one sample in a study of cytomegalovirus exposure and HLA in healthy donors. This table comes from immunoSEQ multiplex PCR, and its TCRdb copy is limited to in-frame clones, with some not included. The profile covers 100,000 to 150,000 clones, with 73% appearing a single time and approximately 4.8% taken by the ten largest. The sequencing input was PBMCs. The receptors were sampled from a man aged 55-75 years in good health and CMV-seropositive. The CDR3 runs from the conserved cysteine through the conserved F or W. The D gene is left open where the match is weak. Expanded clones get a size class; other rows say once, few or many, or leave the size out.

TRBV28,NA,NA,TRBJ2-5,CASSSRTQYF,TGTGCCAGCAGTTCGCGGACCCAGTACTTC
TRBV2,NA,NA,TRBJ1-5,CASSGRDWGSNQPQHF,TGTGCCAGCAGTGGCCGGGACTGGGGGAGCAATCAGCCCCAGCATTTT
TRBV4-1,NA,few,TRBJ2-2,CASSRSSTGELFF,TGCGCCAGCAGCCGTTCTAGCACCGGGGAGCTGTTTTTT
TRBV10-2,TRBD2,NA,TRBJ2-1,CASSARTSGGDEQFF,TGCGCCAGCAGTGCAAGGACTAGCGGGGGTGATGAGCAGTTCTTC
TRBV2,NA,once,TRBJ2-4,CASSGGNIQYF,TGTGCCAGCAGTGGAGGAAACATTCAGTACTTC
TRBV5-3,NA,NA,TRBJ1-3,CARFTRGGGNTIYF,TGTGCCAGATTTACTCGGGGGGGTGGAAACACCATATATTTT
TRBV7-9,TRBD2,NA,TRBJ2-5,CASSFYGGAGETQYF,TGTGCCAGCAGCTTCTACGGGGGGGCGGGAGAGACCCAGTACTTC
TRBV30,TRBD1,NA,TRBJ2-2,CAWTGTGATGELFF,TGTGCCTGGACTGGGACAGGGGCCACCGGGGAGCTGTTTTTT
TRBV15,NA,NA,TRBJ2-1,CATSRTGTIPYNEQFF,TGTGCCACCAGCAGGACCGGGACAATCCCCTACAATGAGCAGTTCTTC
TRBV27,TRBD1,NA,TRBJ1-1,CASSFYRDSFEAFF,TGTGCCAGCAGTTTCTATCGGGACAGTTTTGAAGCTTTCTTT
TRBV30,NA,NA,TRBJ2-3,CAWSIKQGTDTQYF,TGTGCCTGGAGTATAAAACAGGGAACAGATACGCAGTATTTT
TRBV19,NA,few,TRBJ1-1,CASSRQANTEAFF,TGTGCCAGTAGTAGACAGGCTAACACTGAAGCTTTCTTT
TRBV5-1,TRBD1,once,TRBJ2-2,CASSLEPDRVVAGELFF,TGCGCCAGCAGCTTGGAGCCGGACAGGGTGGTGGCCGGGGAGCTGTTTTTT
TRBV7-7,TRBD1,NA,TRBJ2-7,CATLRSRQQGPQVEQYF,TGTGCTACCCTAAGGTCCCGACAACAGGGGCCGCAGGTCGAGCAGTACTTC
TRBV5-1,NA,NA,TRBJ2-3,CASSEGGTDTQYF,TGCGCCAGCAGCGAAGGGGGCACAGATACGCAGTATTTT
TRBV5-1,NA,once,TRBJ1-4,CASSEVGRNEKLFF,TGCGCCAGCAGCGAGGTCGGGAGAAATGAAAAACTGTTTTTT
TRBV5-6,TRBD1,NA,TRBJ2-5,CASSLAGAGGETQYF,TGTGCCAGCAGCTTGGCCGGGGCAGGGGGAGAGACCCAGTACTTC